Each of the 13 T cell receptor beta chains below was sequenced from the same sample in a study of T cells in Graves' hyperthyroidism and ophthalmopathy. Amplification of TCR beta CDR3 regions was performed using RNA transcripts as template. Carried out on the TCR CDR3, a first-round RT-PCR used the HTBI primer set. MiXCR was run by TCRdb on the multiplex PCR reads, yielding one entry per CDR3 protein. The sample contains about 360,000 distinct CDR3 sequences, roughly 13% of which appear only once. The specimen sequenced was blood. These receptor sequences come from a woman aged 18-29 years with Graves' hyperthyroidism.

The chain combines TRBV9 with TRBJ1-2; no clear D gene. This CDR3 is built from 11 residues. Between the trimmed V and J ends, which lost 7 bases and 4 bases, there was a span of 8 bases. Germline loops: CDR1 SGDLS, CDR2 YYNGEE. CDR3 loop: CASGGVYGYTF. In DNA form, the CDR3 reads TGTGCCAGCGGCGGAGTCTATGGCTACACCTTC.

This clonotype was counted ten times or more. The chain links TRBV7-2 to TRBJ1-2; 10 positions agree with TRBD1. Germline V gives CDR1 SGHTA, CDR2 FQGNSA. This CDR3 has 14 residues. V shed 8 bases and J 6 bases; nucleotides not matched to a gene: 9. Written as DNA, the CDR3 is TGTGCCAGCGGCGGGACAGGGGACCGGGATGGCTACACCTTC. The encoded protein is CASGGTGDRDGYTF.

This clonotype was seen many times. V usage is TRBV18 and J usage is TRBJ2-7, with 16 positions matching TRBD2. Germline-derived CDR1 and CDR2 are KGHSH and LQKENI. The CDR3 runs 18 residues. V shed 3 bases, J shed 2 bases, and the junction held 7 bases outside the gene matches. The chain's CDR3 is CASSPGLAGGPFPYEQYF. The DNA for the CDR3 is TGTGCCAGCTCACCGGGACTAGCGGGAGGGCCGTTCCCCTACGAGCAGTACTTC.

This clonotype appeared many times. V is TRBV2 and J is TRBJ2-7, with 7 bases that match TRBD1. This CDR3 contains 13 residues. With 3 bases clipped from V and 6 bases from J, the junction kept 5 bases outside the gene matches. Germline CDR1 is SNHLY and CDR2 is FYNNEI. CDR3: CASSDRGKVEQYF. The CDR3 DNA reads TGTGCCAGCAGTGACAGGGGGAAAGTCGAGCAGTACTTC.

The chain recombines TRBV2 with TRBJ1-5, with D hard to call. The CDR3 is 14 residues long. Germline CDR1 is SNHLY and CDR2 is FYNNEI. V was clipped by 8 bases and J by 1 base, with 12 bases between them. CDR3 sequence: CASLKGGSNQPQHF. The CDR3 nucleotides read TGTGCCAGCCTGAAGGGTGGCAGCAATCAGCCCCAGCATTTT.

This clonotype showed up many times. The CDR3 DNA reads TGTGCCAGCAGCCAGGCCCTGAACACTGAAGCTTTCTTT. Its translation: CASSQALNTEAFF. The J gene is TRBJ1-1, the V gene TRBV3-1; no definite D call. CDR3 length: 13 residues. V was cut by 3 bases and J by 0 bases, with 5 bases left in between. From germline, CDR1 is LGHDT and CDR2 YNNKEL (reference sequence).

The rearrangement uses TRBV19 and TRBJ2-2; the D gene is possibly TRBD2 (6 bases). Germline V gene lookup returns CDR1 LNHDA and CDR2 SQIVND (reference sequence). The CDR3 length is 15 residues. V was cut by 4 bases and J by 0 bases, with 9 bases left in between. CDR3 nucleotide sequence: TGTGCCAGTAGTAAAACTAGCCCGAACACCGGGGAGCTGTTTTTT. Its protein is CASSKTSPNTGELFF.

This clonotype showed up many times. This sequence joins TRBV24-1 and TRBJ2-7, with a weak D call TRBD1 (6 bases). The ends were cut back, 1 base at V and 3 bases at J, with 6 bases in the middle. The CDR3 is made up of 13 amino acids. Germline V gives CDR1 KGHDR, CDR2 SFDVKD. The CDR3 is CATSDLGGYEQYF. DNA for the CDR3: TGTGCCACCAGTGATTTAGGGGGCTACGAGCAGTACTTC.

This clonotype was observed at least ten times. CDR3 amino acids: CAISELRDRPNYGYTF. In DNA form, the CDR3 reads TGTGCCATCAGTGAGCTGAGGGACAGACCCAACTATGGCTACACCTTC. The chain uses TRBV10-3 and TRBJ1-2; 7 nucleotides agree with TRBD1. V was pared by 2 bases and J by 2 bases, with 8 bases of the junction left unmatched. This CDR3 contains 16 residues. The germline V gene encodes CDR1 ENHRY and CDR2 SYGVKD.

Points on this clonotype: A read error may account for a junction end that differs from germline. The chain carries TRBV27 and TRBJ2-2; possible D gene TRBD2, 5 bases. The CDR3 totals 12 residues. Germline assignment: CDR1 MNHEY and CDR2 SMNVEV (reference sequence). CDR3: CASMRLTGELSF. CDR3 nucleotide sequence: TGTGCCAGCATGCGGTTAACCGGGGAGCTGTCTTTT.

This clonotype has a single count. One base away lies a much larger clone, so this may be a sequencing read error. V gene TRBV7-2 combines with J gene TRBJ2-7; 11 bases agree with TRBD2. From germline, CDR1 is SGHTA and CDR2 FQGNSA. This CDR3 contains 16 residues. The CDR3 is CASSFYLAGGRYERYF. CDR3 DNA: TGTGCCAGCAGCTTTTATCTAGCGGGAGGACGCTACGAGCGGTACTTC.

This clonotype was counted a few times. A much larger clone differs from this one at a single base, so this may be a read error. V and J are TRBV6-2 or TRBV6-3 and TRBJ2-3, with TRBD2 matching over 7 bases. Germline loops: CDR1 MNHEY, CDR2 SVGEGT. This CDR3 has 17 amino acids. After removal of 4 bases from V and 3 bases from J, the junction contained 13 bases not matched to a gene. The CDR3 region has the DNA TGTGCCAGCAGTTTAGGGACTAACGGGAGAAGAACAGATACGCAGTATTTT. Protein: CASSLGTNGRRTDTQYF.

This clonotype has just a few counts. The genes are TRBV7-8 and TRBJ2-7; TRBD2 matches 10 bases. The CDR3 is 15 amino acids. Germline V gene lookup returns CDR1 SGHVS and CDR2 FQNEAQ. Trimming took 4 bases from V and 1 from J; bases not matched to a gene: 4. CDR3 region: CASSSGLARSYEQYF. CDR3 nucleotides: TGTGCCAGCAGCTCGGGACTAGCGCGTTCCTACGAGCAGTACTTC.